The 16 T cell receptor beta chains in this list originate from one sample, sequenced in a study of blood T cells in healthy people across ages. Sample-barcoded 5' priming and a J-beta primer mix drove a second PCR of roughly 7 to 11 cycles. TCRdb ran MiXCR on the 5' RACE reads and lists one entry per CDR3 protein. The sample includes more than 700,000 distinct CDR3 sequences, about 55% of them seen just once. Sequenced: blood. The receptors were sampled from a man at least 80 years old in good health.

This clonotype has a single count. This chain joins TRBV6-6 and TRBJ1-5; TRBD1 might be the D (5 bases). The CDR3 totals 15 residues. From germline, CDR1 is MNHNY and CDR2 SVGAGI (reference sequence). V was trimmed by 2 bases and J by 2 bases, leaving 10 bases between them. The CDR3 DNA is TGTGCCAGCAGTTACGAGGGGATCGGCAATCAGCCCCAGCATTTT. As protein: CASSYEGIGNQPQHF.

The chain couples TRBV7-9 to TRBJ2-1; 10 nucleotides align to TRBD1. This CDR3 spans 17 amino acids. Germline assignment: CDR1 SEHNR and CDR2 FQNEAQ (reference sequence). V was clipped by 6 bases and J by 0 bases; unmatched bases: 8. The chain's CDR3 is CASRKTGGPSSYNEQFF. CDR3 sequence (DNA): TGTGCCAGCAGGAAGACAGGGGGCCCTAGCTCCTACAATGAGCAGTTCTTC.

The table lists this clonotype with a few counts. The V gene is TRBV7-2, the J gene TRBJ2-7; 10 nucleotides match TRBD1. There are 15 residues in the CDR3. The junction had 3 bases not matched to a gene; V was cut back by 2 bases and J by 2 bases. Germline CDR1 is SGHTA and CDR2 is FQGNSA. CDR3 region: CASSLSGTGAYEQYF. The CDR3 DNA sequence: TGTGCCAGCAGCTTATCAGGGACAGGGGCCTACGAGCAGTACTTC.

This clonotype appeared a single time. This chain links TRBV2 with TRBJ2-1; D possibly matches TRBD1 or TRBD2 (6 bases each). CDR3 size: 17 residues. The germline V gene has CDR1 SNHLY and CDR2 FYNNEI. V gave up 1 base and J gave up 8 bases, with 21 bases separating them. The CDR3, as DNA: TGTGCCAGCAGTGAAGGTGGTGGGGGGCGCGTACCCCATGAGCAGTTCTTC. Residues: CASSEGGGGRVPHEQFF.

This sequence joins TRBV20-1 and TRBJ2-5; 11 nucleotides match TRBD2. The V gene end was trimmed by 1 base and the J gene end by 0 bases; junction bases not matched to a gene: 7. Germline V CDR1 and CDR2: DFQATT, SNEGSKA (reference sequence). The CDR3 runs 17 residues. The CDR3 nucleotides read TGCAGTGCTAGAGGCCTCACTAGCGGGAGTTACCAAGAGACCCAGTACTTC. The encoded protein is CSARGLTSGSYQETQYF.

The chain carries TRBV6-6 and TRBJ1-6, with D unresolved. There are 13 residues in the CDR3. Trimming removed 5 bases from V and 7 bases from J, with 9 bases in between. Germline CDR1 MNHNY, CDR2 SVGAGI (reference sequence). The CDR3 reads CASSPGRNSPLHF. The CDR3 coding sequence is TGTGCCAGCAGTCCCGGACGAAATTCACCCCTCCACTTT.

The CDR3 nucleotides read TGTGCCAGCAGTGTAGCGGGAGGGGGCAAAAACATTCAGTACTTC. This translates into CASSVAGGGKNIQYF. The chain links TRBV25-1 to TRBJ2-4, with TRBD2 matching 11 bases. CDR1 is MGHDK, CDR2 SYGVNS, per germline. The CDR3 is made up of 15 amino acids. V gave up 4 bases and J gave up 3 bases; unmatched junction bases: 2.

The V call is TRBV7-9, the J call TRBJ1-2; D gene uncertain. Germline CDR1 SEHNR, CDR2 FQNEAQ (reference sequence). CDR3 length: 15 amino acids. The V and J ends lost 5 bases and 6 bases respectively, with 19 bases between them. CDR3 coding DNA: TGTGCCAGCAGCCCAGCCCCAAGTGGTTCCAATGGCTACACCTTC. It is translated as CASSPAPSGSNGYTF.

This chain connects TRBV6-1 to TRBJ1-2; possibly TRBD1 for D (5 bases). This CDR3 has 11 amino acids. Germline lookup yields CDR1 MNHNS and CDR2 SASEGT. Trimming stripped 6 bases from V and 5 bases from J, with 7 bases between. CDR3 residues: CASRWGYGYTF. DNA of the CDR3: TGTGCCAGCAGGTGGGGGTATGGCTACACCTTC.

The V gene is TRBV28, the J gene TRBJ1-1; D remains ambiguous. Germline V gene sequence: CDR1 MDHEN, CDR2 SYDVKM. V was clipped by 6 bases and J by 8 bases, with 10 bases between them. The CDR3 has 11 residues. The CDR3 bases are TGTGCCAGCAGCATTGATCGCGAAGCTTTCTTT. Translating gives CASSIDREAFF.

In this sample, this clonotype turned up a few times. The rearrangement uses TRBV20-1 and TRBJ2-3, with 16 positions matching TRBD2. J gave up 11 bases and V 5 bases, and 16 bases lay outside the gene matches. The CDR3 covers 17 residues. The V gene's germline CDR1 is DFQATT and CDR2 SNEGSKA (reference sequence). The CDR3 nucleotides are TGCAGTGCTGCCGGGACTAGCGGGAGGGCCGGACCGGAGGGGCAGTATTTT. Residues: CSAAGTSGRAGPEGQYF.

The rearrangement uses TRBV12-3 or TRBV12-4 and TRBJ2-3; 9 positions agree with TRBD2. The CDR3 is 16 amino acids. With V trimmed by 1 base and J by 4 bases, 6 bases remained unmatched. This chain's CDR3 is CASSLGSGRTADTQYF. The CDR3 DNA is TGTGCCAGCAGTTTAGGAAGCGGGAGGACCGCAGATACGCAGTATTTT.

V usage is TRBV7-2 and J usage is TRBJ2-5, with D possibly matching TRBD1 (6 bases). The V gene lost 2 bases and the J gene lost 0 bases, with 10 bases spanning the gap. CDR3 size: 15 residues. From germline, CDR1 is SGHTA and CDR2 FQGNSA. The DNA for the CDR3 is TGTGCCAGCAGCTTAACGGACAGATACCAAGAGACCCAGTACTTC. Protein sequence: CASSLTDRYQETQYF. The full variable domain, its missing parts supplied by reference TRBV7-2 and TRBJ2-5, is GAGVSQSPSNKVTEKGKDVELRCDPISGHTALYWYRQSLGQGLEFLIYFQGNSAPDKSGLPSDRFSAERTGGSVSTLTIQRTQQEDSAVYLCASSLTDRYQETQYFGPGTRLLVL.

The chain employs TRBV24-1 and TRBJ2-1; D unclear. Germline lookup yields CDR1 KGHDR and CDR2 SFDVKD. The CDR3 spans 13 residues. V lost 4 bases to trimming and J lost 7 bases, with 10 bases between them. CDR3 nucleotide sequence: TGTGCCACCAGTGACACCCCTCTAAATGAGCAGTTCTTC. Translating it yields CATSDTPLNEQFF.

The V call is TRBV24-1, the J call TRBJ2-1; tentatively, D is TRBD1 (6 bases). This CDR3 has 13 residues. Trimming removed 7 bases at V and 6 bases at J, with 12 bases between. Germline lookup yields CDR1 KGHDR and CDR2 SFDVKD. CDR3 sequence reads: CATRNRVANEQFF. The DNA of the CDR3 is TGTGCCACCAGAAACAGGGTTGCCAATGAGCAGTTCTTC.

V gene TRBV30 combines with J gene TRBJ1-1; TRBD1 might be the D (5 bases). Germline V gene data show CDR1 as GTSNPN and CDR2 as SVGIG (reference sequence). The CDR3 consists of 13 residues. V was shortened by 7 bases and J by 0 bases, with 12 bases between the two germline ends. In DNA form, the CDR3 reads TGTGCCTACCGGGACGGCATGAACACTGAAGCTTTCTTT. Its protein is CAYRDGMNTEAFF. Using reference TRBV30 and TRBJ1-1 for the parts outside the CDR3, the full variable domain is SQTIHQWPATLVQPVGSPLSLECTVEGTSNPNLYWYRQAAGRGLQLLFYSVGIGQISSEVPQNLSASRPQDRQFILSSKKLLLSDSGFYLCAYRDGMNTEAFFGQGTRLTVV.